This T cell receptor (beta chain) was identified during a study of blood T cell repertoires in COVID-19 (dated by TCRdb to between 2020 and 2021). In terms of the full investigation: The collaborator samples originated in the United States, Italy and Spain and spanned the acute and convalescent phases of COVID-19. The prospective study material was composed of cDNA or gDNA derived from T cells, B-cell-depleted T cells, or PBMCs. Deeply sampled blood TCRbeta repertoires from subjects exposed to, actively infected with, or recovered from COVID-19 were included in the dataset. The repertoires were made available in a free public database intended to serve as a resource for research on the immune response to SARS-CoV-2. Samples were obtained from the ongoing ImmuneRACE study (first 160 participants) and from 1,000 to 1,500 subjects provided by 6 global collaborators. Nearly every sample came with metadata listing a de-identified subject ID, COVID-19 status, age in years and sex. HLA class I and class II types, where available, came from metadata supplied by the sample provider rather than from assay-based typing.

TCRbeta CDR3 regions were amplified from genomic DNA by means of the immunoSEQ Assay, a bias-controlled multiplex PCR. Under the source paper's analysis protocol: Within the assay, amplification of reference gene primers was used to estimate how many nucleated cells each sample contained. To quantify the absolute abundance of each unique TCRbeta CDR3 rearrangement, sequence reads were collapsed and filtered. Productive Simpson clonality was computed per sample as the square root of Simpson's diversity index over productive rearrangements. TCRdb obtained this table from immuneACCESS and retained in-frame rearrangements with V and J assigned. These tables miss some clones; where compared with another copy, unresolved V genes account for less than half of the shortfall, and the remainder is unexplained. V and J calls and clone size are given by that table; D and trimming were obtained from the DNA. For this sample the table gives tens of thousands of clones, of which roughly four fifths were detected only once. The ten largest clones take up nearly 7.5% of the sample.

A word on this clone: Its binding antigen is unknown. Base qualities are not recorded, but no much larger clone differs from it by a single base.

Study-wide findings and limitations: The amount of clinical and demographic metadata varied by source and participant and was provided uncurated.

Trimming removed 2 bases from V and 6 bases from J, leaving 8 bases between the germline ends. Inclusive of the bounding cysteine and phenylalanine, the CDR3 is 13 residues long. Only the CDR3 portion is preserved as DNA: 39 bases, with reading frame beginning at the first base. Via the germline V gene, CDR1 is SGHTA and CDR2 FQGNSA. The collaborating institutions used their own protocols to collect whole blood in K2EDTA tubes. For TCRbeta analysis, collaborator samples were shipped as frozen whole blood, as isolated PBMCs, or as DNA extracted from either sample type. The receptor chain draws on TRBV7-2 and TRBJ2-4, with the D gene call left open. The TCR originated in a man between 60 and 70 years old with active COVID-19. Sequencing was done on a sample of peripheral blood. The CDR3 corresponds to CASSLISGNIQYF. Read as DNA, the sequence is TGTGCCAGCAGCTTAATTTCAGGAAACATTCAGTACTTC.